The present entry profiles one TCR beta chain with its context. The antigen is undetermined. For TCR beta, libraries came from quantitative 5'-RACE with molecular barcodes. TCRdb re-analysed the 5' RACE reads in MiXCR, keeping a single row per CDR3 protein. The repertoire holds 700,000 or so distinct CDR3 sequences, with under 20% as singletons. This specimen belongs to a study of CD8 T cells in ankylosing spondylitis. Study-level findings and limits: Among TCR beta sequences, a motif of eight or nine highly homologous variants appeared characteristic of ankylosing spondylitis blood.

This TCR was sampled from a male donor with ankylosing spondylitis. Sequencing used blood, either unsorted or a sorted T cell fraction (not recorded which).

The chain's CDR3 is CASSYWTPILSGTDTQYF. The CDR3 DNA reads TGTGCCAGCAGTTACTGGACTCCCATACTTAGCGGCACAGATACGCAGTATTTT. The chain links TRBV6-5 to TRBJ2-3; D might be TRBD2 (5 bases). CDR3 size: 18 residues. Germline values: CDR1 MNHEY, CDR2 SVGAGI. V was trimmed by 1 base and J by 1 base, leaving 18 bases between them.